Listed below are T cell receptor beta chains from one sample, sequenced in a study of T cells in Graves' hyperthyroidism and ophthalmopathy. TCRdb fed the multiplex PCR reads into MiXCR, producing one record per CDR3 protein. The sample lists about 350,000 distinct CDR3 sequences; around 15% were seen once. The sequenced sample consisted of blood. The source is a woman aged 60-75 years with Graves' ophthalmopathy. The CDR3 runs from the conserved cysteine through the conserved F or W. The D gene is left open where the match is weak. Not all rows give a size; the values are once, few, many and, for expanded clones, a class.

abundance	v_gene	d_gene	j_gene	CDR3nt	CDR3aa
many	TRBV4-1	NA	TRBJ2-3	TGCGCCAGCAGCCAAGTACAGGCAGATACGCAGTATTTT	CASSQVQADTQYF
NA	TRBV6-1	NA	TRBJ1-1	TGTGCCAGCACCCACCGAGCAGGAGAGAACACTGAAGCTTTCTTT	CASTHRAGENTEAFF
NA	TRBV5-1	NA	TRBJ1-5	TGCGCCAGCAGCCCAGAGAGCAATCAGCCCCAGCATTTT	CASSPESNQPQHF
many	TRBV20-1	NA	TRBJ1-5	TGCAGTGCTAGAGATGTCGGCAGTGTAGGCTATCAGCCCCAGCATTTT	CSARDVGSVGYQPQHF
many	TRBV2	TRBD2	TRBJ2-3	TGTGCCAGCAGCCCTCTGGCGGGAGACACAGATACGCAGTATTTT	CASSPLAGDTDTQYF
NA	TRBV19	NA	TRBJ2-2	TGTGCCAGTAGTATTGGAAGCGGGGAGCTGTTTTTT	CASSIGSGELFF
NA	TRBV5-5	TRBD2	TRBJ2-5	TGTGCCAGCAGCTTGGGGACTAGCAGGGAGACCCAGTACTTC	CASSLGTSRETQYF
many	TRBV6-5	TRBD2	TRBJ2-2	TGTGCCAGCAGTTCCATACTAGCGGGATTGGCTAATGGGGAGCTGTTTTTT	CASSSILAGLANGELFF
many	TRBV7-2	NA	TRBJ2-1	TGTGCCAGCGCCCCGGGCAGCGGACTGGATGAGCAGTTCTTC	CASAPGSGLDEQFF
NA	TRBV11-2	NA	TRBJ2-2	TGTGCCAGCAGCTTAGGGGGTTTCAACACCGGGGAGCTGTTTTTT	CASSLGGFNTGELFF
NA	TRBV20-1	TRBD1	TRBJ1-2	TGCAGTGCTAGAGATCCGGGGACAGGGAATGGCTACACCTTC	CSARDPGTGNGYTF
once	TRBV6-1	TRBD1	TRBJ2-3	TGTGCCAGCAGAACCGACCGGGACAGACCCACAGATACGCAGTATTTT	CASRTDRDRPTDTQYF
few	TRBV10-2	TRBD2	TRBJ2-1	TGCGCCAGCAGTGAGATGGTAGCGGGAGACAATCAGCAGTTCTTC	CASSEMVAGDNQQFF
many	TRBV2	TRBD1	TRBJ1-1	TGTGCCAGCAGTGGGTACAGGGGTAGGTCTGAAGCTTTCTTT	CASSGYRGRSEAFF
few	TRBV6-5	NA	TRBJ2-3	TGTGCCAGCAGTTACTCGGAATATCCCATCACAGATACGCAGTATTTT	CASSYSEYPITDTQYF
NA	TRBV11-2	NA	TRBJ2-1	TGTGCCAGCAGCCTGAGCTCCGTAGGGGAGCAGTTCTTC	CASSLSSVGEQFF
NA	TRBV7-9	TRBD2	TRBJ2-3	TGTGCCAGCAGCGCCACTAGCGGGAGGGCCACAGATACGCAGTATTTT	CASSATSGRATDTQYF
NA	TRBV7-2	TRBD2	TRBJ2-7	TGTGCCAGCAGCTTAGTCGGGAGGGCCTCCCGAGAGCAGTACTTC	CASSLVGRASREQYF
many	TRBV7-3	NA	TRBJ2-1	TGTGCCAGCAGCTTAAGCAGGTCAACCGGGGGTGGTGAGCAGTTCTTC	CASSLSRSTGGGEQFF
many	TRBV11-2	NA	TRBJ2-1	TGTGCCAGCAGCTTAGACCCAGGGTCCGCAAGCTCCTACAATGAGCAGTTCTTC	CASSLDPGSASSYNEQFF
NA	TRBV18	NA	TRBJ1-1	TGTGCCAGCTCACCCACGGGCAGGGGAGGGAACACTGAAGCTTTCTTT	CASSPTGRGGNTEAFF
many	TRBV3-1	NA	TRBJ2-7	TGTGCCAGCAGCCAAGTAGCGGACAGCTCCTACGAGCAGTACTTC	CASSQVADSSYEQYF
many	TRBV28	NA	TRBJ2-2	TGTGCCACCGGGACACTGAACACCGGGGAGCTGTTTTTT	CATGTLNTGELFF
NA	TRBV7-8	NA	TRBJ1-2	TGTGCCAGCAGCTTAGCGGAATACCAGAACTATGGCTACACCTTC	CASSLAEYQNYGYTF
NA	TRBV20-1	TRBD2	TRBJ2-3	TGCAGTGCTGCCGGGACTAGCGGTCGCACAGATACGCAGTATTTT	CSAAGTSGRTDTQYF
many	TRBV2	NA	TRBJ1-4	TGTGCCAGCAGTGAAGGAAATGCAGGGGTTGGAAAACTGTTTTTT	CASSEGNAGVGKLFF
many	TRBV7-8	TRBD2	TRBJ2-3	TGTGCCAGCAGACGGACTAGTCGGGAGGTAGATACGCAGTATTTT	CASRRTSREVDTQYF